This record covers a single T cell receptor beta chain. Antigen specificity is unknown. The sample originates from a study of cytomegalovirus exposure and HLA in healthy donors. Overall study results and limits: Researchers had no immune exposure information except CMV serostatus available.

In the PCR, 60 Vbeta and 13 Jbeta primers were used. Only in-frame clones appear in the TCRdb table, and some are missing; sequencing was by immunoSEQ multiplex PCR. The sample yields tens of thousands of clones, about three quarters seen once. The TCR originated in a man aged 55 to 70 in good health and CMV-seronegative. Material for sequencing was PBMCs.

CDR3: CASSAHSGGFYNEQFF. Written as DNA, the CDR3 is TGTGCCAGCAGTGCCCACTCGGGAGGCTTCTACAATGAGCAGTTCTTC. The chain combines TRBV25-1 with TRBJ2-1; 7 bases match TRBD2. Germline V gene lookup returns CDR1 MGHDK and CDR2 SYGVNS. This CDR3 region has 16 residues. J lost 3 bases, V lost 4 bases, and 9 bases had no gene match.